This entry lists 23 T cell receptor beta chains sequenced from one sample in a study of cytomegalovirus exposure and HLA in healthy donors. PCR used 60 Vbeta primers and 13 Jbeta primers. Using immunoSEQ multiplex PCR, the repertoire was profiled, and TCRdb retains in-frame clones only, with some absent. The listing contains 55,000 to 75,000 clones. The specimen was PBMCs. These receptors originate from a woman aged 25-40 years in good health and CMV-seronegative.

V usage is TRBV29-1 and J usage is TRBJ2-7; TRBD2 is a possible D gene (6 bases). V was clipped by 5 bases and J by 2 bases, with 10 bases between them. The V gene's germline CDR1 is SQVTM and CDR2 ANQGSEA. The CDR3 is made up of 12 amino acids. The CDR3 DNA reads as TGCAGCGTTCACGGGGGTCCCTACGAGCAGTACTTC. Its protein is CSVHGGPYEQYF.

The rearrangement links TRBV18 to TRBJ2-3; 8 bases are a match to TRBD2. V lost 2 bases to trimming and J lost 4 bases; unmatched junction nucleotides: 5. Germline V lookup: CDR1 KGHSH, CDR2 LQKENI. CDR3 size: 15 residues. The CDR3 DNA sequence: TGTGCCAGCTCACCAAGAGCGGGAGCAGCAGATACGCAGTATTTT. Translation: CASSPRAGAADTQYF.

The chain is built from TRBV4-3 and TRBJ1-2; no reliable D call. The CDR3 runs 11 residues. The V gene lost 3 bases and the J gene lost 4 bases, with 3 bases spanning the gap. Germline V CDR1 and CDR2: LGHNA, YSLEER. The CDR3 DNA reads TGCGCCAGCAGCCACTCCTATGGCTACACCTTC. Its translation is CASSHSYGYTF.

J is TRBJ2-7 and V is TRBV6-1; 8 bases are shared with TRBD2. The CDR3 contains 14 residues. The V gene's germline CDR1 is MNHNS and CDR2 SASEGT. V shed 2 bases and J 4 bases; nucleotides not matched to a gene: 4. CDR3 region: CASSESGGGYEQYF. CDR3 sequence (DNA): TGTGCCAGCAGTGAATCGGGGGGGGGTTACGAGCAGTACTTC.

The chain combines TRBV7-9 with TRBJ2-4, with TRBD1 matching over 8 bases. Germline V gene sequence: CDR1 SEHNR, CDR2 FQNEAQ (reference sequence). This CDR3 is 13 amino acids long. Trimming removed 4 bases from V and 4 bases from J; junction bases left unmatched: 0. The CDR3, as DNA: TGTGCCAGCAGCTGGACAGGGAAAAACATTCAGTACTTC. Amino acid sequence: CASSWTGKNIQYF.

The rearrangement joins TRBV4-1 to TRBJ1-2, with TRBD1 matching over 8 bases. CDR3 size: 14 residues. In germline, CDR1 is MGHRA, CDR2 YSYEKL. After removal of 4 bases from V and 2 bases from J, the junction contained 3 bases not matched to a gene. CDR3 sequence (DNA): TGCGCCAGCAGCCCAGGGGGCTCGAACTATGGCTACACCTTC. Its protein product is CASSPGGSNYGYTF.

The rearrangement joins TRBV6-5 to TRBJ2-7, with D perhaps matching TRBD1 (6 bases). The CDR3 totals 15 residues. Germline V gene lookup returns CDR1 MNHEY and CDR2 SVGAGI. Trimming shortened V by 5 bases and J by 3 bases, and 17 bases separated the two germline ends. CDR3 in amino acids: CASSRITGSVYEQYF. DNA for the CDR3: TGTGCCAGCAGTCGGATTACAGGGTCCGTCTACGAGCAGTACTTC.

The chain recombines TRBV18 with TRBJ2-7; 7 nucleotides align to TRBD1. The germline V gene encodes CDR1 KGHSH and CDR2 LQKENI. The CDR3 has 13 amino acids. The trim removed 5 bases at V and 4 bases at J, leaving 5 bases unmatched. CDR3 sequence: CASSGGQSYEQYF. The CDR3 DNA is TGTGCCAGCTCAGGGGGACAGAGTTACGAGCAGTACTTC.

The rearrangement joins TRBV5-1 to TRBJ2-5; TRBD2 matches 7 bases. The V segment lost 0 bases and the J segment 4 bases; nucleotides outside the gene matches: 0. There are 13 residues in the CDR3. CDR1 and CDR2 from the germline V gene are SGHRS and YFSETQ. The CDR3 DNA reads as TGCGCCAGCAGCTTGGCGGGAGGAGAGACCCAGTACTTC. It encodes CASSLAGGETQYF. Using reference TRBV5-1 and TRBJ2-5 for the parts outside the CDR3, the full variable domain is KAGVTQTPRYLIKTRGQQVTLSCSPISGHRSVSWYQQTPGQGLQFLFEYFSETQRNKGNFPGRFSGRQFSNSRSEMNVSTLELGDSALYLCASSLAGGETQYFGPGTRLLVL.

A note on this clone: One end of the junction fails to match germline, which may point to a read error. The CDR3 DNA reads as TGTGCCAGCAGCTCCACAGGGATTGAGCAGCACCAGCATTTT. Its protein product is CASSSTGIEQHQHF. The genes are TRBV9 and TRBJ1-5; D may be TRBD1 (6 bases). This CDR3 has 14 amino acids. Per germline, CDR1 SGDLS and CDR2 YYNGEE.

This rearrangement joins TRBV28 to TRBJ1-5; 8 bases fit TRBD1. Germline CDR1 and CDR2: MDHEN and SYDVKM. V lost 2 bases and J lost 4; bases outside the gene matches: 7. The CDR3 loop spans 16 amino acids. CDR3 sequence (DNA): TGTGCCAGCAGTTTACCCTCCGGGACAGGTAATCAGCCCCAGCATTTT. Encoded protein: CASSLPSGTGNQPQHF.

The J gene is TRBJ1-3, the V gene TRBV7-2; tentatively, D is TRBD1 (5 bases). Germline V gene lookup returns CDR1 SGHTA and CDR2 FQGNSA. The V end lost 5 bases, the J end lost 0 bases, and 11 bases lay between the germline ends. The CDR3 consists of 15 residues. The CDR3 bases are TGTGCCAGCAGCCTCACAGGTATCTCTGGAAACACCATATATTTT. Translated: CASSLTGISGNTIYF.

The V gene is TRBV7-9, the J gene TRBJ2-1; maybe TRBD1 (5 bases). This CDR3 is built from 16 residues. Per the germline V gene, CDR1 is SEHNR and CDR2 is FQNEAQ (reference sequence). Trimming took 2 bases from V and 5 from J, leaving 16 bases between them. CDR3 sequence: CASSLRLGPFHNEQFF. CDR3 in DNA: TGTGCCAGCAGCTTAAGGCTGGGGCCCTTCCACAATGAGCAGTTCTTC.

The chain recombines TRBV6-5 with TRBJ2-7; 8 bases line up with TRBD1. The germline V gene encodes CDR1 MNHEY and CDR2 SVGAGI. The CDR3 is made up of 13 amino acids. Trimming at V came to 6 bases and at J to 5 bases, leaving 6 bases not matched to a gene. CDR3 loop: CASSLDREDEQYF. The CDR3 region has the DNA TGTGCCAGCAGCCTGGACAGGGAAGACGAGCAGTACTTC.

The genes are TRBV7-2 and TRBJ2-3, with 7 bases aligning to TRBD1. The CDR3 is 13 residues long. Looked up from germline, CDR1 is SGHTA and CDR2 is FQGNSA. Trimming at V came to 10 bases and at J to 8 bases, leaving 12 bases not matched to a gene. CDR3: CATSIGGWGTQYF. CDR3 coding DNA: TGTGCCACCTCGATAGGGGGCTGGGGTACGCAGTATTTT.

The J gene is TRBJ2-3, the V gene TRBV30; tentative D call: TRBD2 (5 bases). Germline CDR1 reads GTSNPN; CDR2 reads SVGIG (reference sequence). This CDR3 is built from 15 residues. Trimming took off 0 bases at V and 0 bases at J, with 10 bases between the two ends. CDR3 nucleotide sequence: TGTGCCTGGAGTGTTAGGCTAGCAAGCACAGATACGCAGTATTTT. It is translated as CAWSVRLASTDTQYF. The full variable domain, in which reference TRBV30 and TRBJ2-3 provide the parts outside the CDR3, is SQTIHQWPATLVQPVGSPLSLECTVEGTSNPNLYWYRQAAGRGLQLLFYSVGIGQISSEVPQNLSASRPQDRQFILSSKKLLLSDSGFYLCAWSVRLASTDTQYFGPGTRLTVL.

The rearrangement joins TRBV9 to TRBJ2-1; 10 bases align to TRBD2. The CDR3 contains 15 residues. The V gene's germline CDR1 is SGDLS and CDR2 YYNGEE. V shed 5 bases and J 8 bases; nucleotides not matched to a gene: 10. The CDR3 region has the DNA TGTGCCAGCAGTAGCACTAGCGGGGCGGGCTATGAGCAGTTCTTC. Protein sequence: CASSSTSGAGYEQFF.

CDR3 sequence reads: CASSVLGLAGPNNEQFF. The CDR3 region has the DNA TGTGCCAGCAGTGTATTAGGACTAGCGGGACCCAACAATGAGCAGTTCTTC. The chain employs TRBV27 and TRBJ2-1; TRBD2 matches at 12 bases. The CDR3 spans 17 residues. The germline V gene encodes CDR1 MNHEY and CDR2 SMNVEV (reference sequence). Germline trimming cut 5 bases from V and 5 bases from J; bases unmatched to any gene: 10.

The V gene is TRBV6-5, the J gene TRBJ2-1; D may be TRBD1 (7 bases). The CDR3 loop spans 15 amino acids. Germline V gene data show CDR1 as MNHEY and CDR2 as SVGAGI. With 2 bases removed from V and 4 bases from J, the gap between germline ends came to 12 bases. CDR3 protein: CASSYGQEGYNEQFF. The CDR3 DNA reads as TGTGCCAGCAGTTACGGACAGGAGGGATACAATGAGCAGTTCTTC.

This chain uses TRBV4-3 with TRBJ2-5, with a possible D match to TRBD1 (5 bases). V was shortened by 8 bases and J by 4 bases, with 14 bases between the two germline ends. The CDR3 is 13 residues long. The germline V gene has CDR1 LGHNA and CDR2 YSLEER. CDR3 sequence reads: CASLRNRPETQYF. CDR3 in DNA: TGCGCCAGCCTTCGGAACAGGCCAGAGACCCAGTACTTC.

The CDR3 region is CAWSVRWTGGYGYTF. For the CDR3, the DNA is TGTGCCTGGAGTGTACGATGGACAGGGGGCTATGGCTACACCTTC. V is TRBV30 and J is TRBJ1-2, with 10 bases aligning to TRBD1. Germline CDR1 reads GTSNPN; CDR2 reads SVGIG (reference sequence). The junction had 5 bases not matched to a gene; V was cut back by 0 bases and J by 4 bases. The CDR3 consists of 15 residues.

This clone is deemed medium-sized by its frequency. J is TRBJ2-3 and V is TRBV4-1, with 7 bases matching TRBD1. The germline CDR1 and CDR2 sequences are MGHRA and YSYEKL. The CDR3 has 16 residues. With V trimmed by 3 bases and J by 0 bases, 6 bases remained unmatched. The CDR3 bases are TGCGCCAGCAGCCATTCGACAGGGCCTAGCACAGATACGCAGTATTTT. Its protein is CASSHSTGPSTDTQYF.

This chain uses TRBV4-3 with TRBJ1-2; D perhaps matches TRBD1 (5 bases). Per the germline V gene, CDR1 is LGHNA and CDR2 is YSLEER. This CDR3 has 15 residues. V was trimmed by 0 bases and J by 7 bases, leaving 15 bases between them. The CDR3, as DNA: TGCGCCAGCAGCCAAGATCTCGACAGTAGAGGTGGCTACACCTTC. It encodes CASSQDLDSRGGYTF.